These 22 T cell receptor beta chains were sequenced from one sample in a study of CD8+ T cells in alopecia areata (dated by TCRdb to the late 2010s). Libraries were made using the immunoSEQ multiplex PCR assay. For TCR sequencing, RNA was extracted from every sample and reverse transcribed into cDNA to serve as template. This is the immuneACCESS table as TCRdb keeps it, with only in-frame sequences that have V and J called. A part of the clones is gone; compared with another copy, unresolved V genes explain less than half, and the rest is unexplained. This sample has roughly 32,000 clones in its table, and approximately 60% of those were observed once. The top ten clones comprise more than 15% of the sample. The sample comprised NKG2D-high CD8+ T cells sorted from blood. Explained via the paper, the cell subset or site label denotes: sorted CD8+ NKG2D-high blood T cells. The source is a human donor with alopecia areata.

This chain links TRBV5-1 with TRBJ2-1; 7 nucleotides line up with TRBD1. Trimming at V came to 5 bases and at J to 7 bases, leaving 3 bases not matched to a gene. Germline V gene sequence: CDR1 SGHRS, CDR2 YFSETQ. This CDR3 has 12 residues. CDR3 sequence (DNA): TGCGCCAGCAGACGACAGGGTAATGAGCAGTTCTTC. This codes for CASRRQGNEQFF.

This chain links TRBV6-1 with TRBJ2-7; 8 bases agree with TRBD1. V lost 11 bases and J lost 2; bases outside the gene matches: 14. Germline values: CDR1 MNHNS, CDR2 SASEGT. The CDR3 is 15 amino acids. The CDR3 is CAAIRPGTGPYEQYF. The CDR3 region has the DNA TGTGCCGCGATCCGGCCTGGGACAGGACCCTACGAGCAGTACTTC.

This chain uses TRBV18 with TRBJ2-1, with 10 bases lining up with TRBD2. This CDR3 contains 16 residues. Germline V gives CDR1 KGHSH, CDR2 LQKENI. With 5 bases clipped from V and 8 bases from J, the junction kept 12 bases outside the gene matches. The CDR3 nucleotides read TGTGCCAGCTCAACGAGGGCGGGACTAGCGCTCGATGAGCAGTTCTTC. This encodes CASSTRAGLALDEQFF.

The chain has TRBV6-4 and TRBJ1-1, with 11 positions matching TRBD1. With 6 bases clipped from V and 11 bases from J, the junction kept 5 bases outside the gene matches. Germline CDR1 is MRHNA and CDR2 is SNTAGT. This CDR3 is built from 12 residues. CDR3 in DNA: TGTGCCAGCAGCCCGGGACAGGGGGGTGCTTTCTTT. Translation: CASSPGQGGAFF.

This chain joins TRBV11-2 and TRBJ2-5, with 11 positions matching TRBD2. The CDR3 consists of 15 residues. Germline CDR1 is SGHAT and CDR2 is FQNNGV. The junction had 4 bases not matched to a gene; V was cut back by 7 bases and J by 0 bases. CDR3 loop: CASTPLAGDQETQYF. DNA of the CDR3: TGTGCCAGCACCCCACTAGCGGGAGACCAAGAGACCCAGTACTTC.

The J gene is TRBJ2-7, the V gene TRBV20-1; D is unclear. The CDR3 covers 10 residues. Looked up from germline, CDR1 is DFQATT and CDR2 is SNEGSKA (reference sequence). Deletions cut 5 bases from V and 3 bases from J, with 5 bases between. The DNA of the CDR3 is TGCAGTGCTGACAACTACGAGCAGTACTTC. Its protein is CSADNYEQYF.

This sequence joins TRBV20-1 and TRBJ1-5, with D hard to call. The ends were cut back, 6 bases at V and 5 bases at J, with 5 bases in the middle. Looked up from germline, CDR1 is DFQATT and CDR2 is SNEGSKA (reference sequence). The CDR3 is 10 residues long. The CDR3 nucleotides are TGCAGTGCCGAGGATCAGCCCCAGCATTTT. Translation: CSAEDQPQHF.

V gene TRBV4-1 combines with J gene TRBJ1-6; 9 bases are a match to TRBD1. V was pared by 4 bases and J by 10 bases, with 11 bases of the junction left unmatched. From germline, CDR1 is MGHRA and CDR2 YSYEKL. This CDR3 has 16 residues. CDR3 in amino acids: CASSRVPGTGTSPLHF. CDR3 bases: TGCGCCAGCAGCCGCGTTCCAGGGACAGGGACATCACCCCTCCACTTT.

The V gene is TRBV29-1, the J gene TRBJ2-1; TRBD2 matches at 7 bases. This CDR3 is 14 amino acids long. Germline V gene lookup returns CDR1 SQVTM and CDR2 ANQGSEA. The V and J ends lost 4 bases and 2 bases, in that order; junction bases with no gene match: 5. CDR3 in DNA: TGCAGCGTTGTCCCTAGCGGAGCCTACAATGAGCAGTTCTTC. Amino acid sequence: CSVVPSGAYNEQFF.

The rearrangement links TRBV6-5 to TRBJ2-5; 9 nucleotides agree with TRBD2. V was pared by 5 bases and J by 5 bases, with 9 bases of the junction left unmatched. Looked up from germline, CDR1 is MNHEY and CDR2 is SVGAGI. CDR3 length: 15 residues. The CDR3 DNA is TGTGCCAGCAGTCCTCCGGGACTAGCAGGCGAGACCCAGTACTTC. Protein sequence: CASSPPGLAGETQYF.

In this sample, this clone turned up a few times. The chain links TRBV7-9 to TRBJ2-7; D gene ambiguous. CDR1 is SEHNR, CDR2 FQNEAQ, per germline (reference sequence). The V end lost 1 base, the J end lost 6 bases, and 13 bases lay between the germline ends. The CDR3 covers 14 residues. The CDR3 region has the DNA TGTGCCAGCAGCTTAGAGGGCCTCTCCATCGAGCAGTACTTC. Its translation: CASSLEGLSIEQYF.

The chain links TRBV7-9 to TRBJ1-2, with 9 bases fitting TRBD1. This CDR3 region has 14 residues. J gave up 5 bases and V 6 bases, and 7 bases lay outside the gene matches. From germline, CDR1 is SEHNR and CDR2 FQNEAQ (reference sequence). DNA for the CDR3: TGTGCCAGCAGTCCAACAGGGGGCGGATATGGCTACACCTTC. It codes for CASSPTGGGYGYTF.

This rearrangement joins TRBV5-1 to TRBJ2-7; 7 nucleotides agree with TRBD1. Germline CDR1 is SGHRS and CDR2 is YFSETQ. There are 14 residues in the CDR3. Trimming cost V 5 bases and J 2 bases; bases outside gene matches: 7. The CDR3 loop reads CASSFDRDAYEQYF. The CDR3 DNA reads TGCGCCAGCAGTTTTGACAGGGACGCCTACGAGCAGTACTTC.

The rearrangement joins TRBV5-6 to TRBJ2-7; D gene unclear. V lost 6 bases to trimming and J lost 2 bases, with 12 bases between them. Germline assignment: CDR1 SGHDT and CDR2 YYEEEE. CDR3 length: 13 residues. The CDR3, as DNA: TGTGCCAGCAACCAGGACCGAGCCTACGAGCAGTACTTC. It is translated as CASNQDRAYEQYF.

The chain links TRBV2 to TRBJ2-2; a possible D gene is TRBD2 (5 bases). V lost 11 bases, J lost 4 bases, and 20 bases lay in between. The CDR3 length is 15 residues. CDR1 and CDR2 from the germline V gene are SNHLY and FYNNEI. The CDR3 nucleotides are TGTGCCTCCCAAATCGGGCTAGCCCTCACCGGGGAGCTGTTTTTT. Translating gives CASQIGLALTGELFF.

This clone was seen a handful of times. The CDR3 DNA follows: TGCAGCGTTGAAGAGAGGGAGTTGGGGTATGAGCAGTTCTTC. It specifies CSVEERELGYEQFF. The V and J genes are TRBV29-1 and TRBJ2-1, with a weak D call TRBD2 (5 bases). The CDR3 consists of 14 residues. CDR1 and CDR2 (germline): SQVTM, ANQGSEA. V gave up 0 bases and J gave up 8 bases, with 14 bases separating them.

This clone turned up a few times. V gene TRBV29-1 combines with J gene TRBJ1-6, with 8 bases that match TRBD1. Germline V gene lookup returns CDR1 SQVTM and CDR2 ANQGSEA. V shed 4 bases and J 9 bases; nucleotides not matched to a gene: 5. The CDR3 extends over 13 amino acids. This CDR3 is CSVGTGTGSPLHF. CDR3 in DNA: TGCAGCGTTGGGACAGGGACAGGTTCACCCCTCCACTTT.

This clone was recorded a few times. The CDR3 DNA follows: TGTGCCAGCAGCTTAGATTATGGCGGGGGCGTGAACACTGAAGCTTTCTTT. Its protein product is CASSLDYGGGVNTEAFF. The V call is TRBV7-9, the J call TRBJ1-1; the D gene is possibly TRBD1 (6 bases). The CDR3 is 17 amino acids. V was trimmed by 1 base and J by 0 bases, leaving 15 bases between them. Per the germline V gene, CDR1 is SEHNR and CDR2 is FQNEAQ (reference sequence).

Only a few counts were recorded for this clone. V gene TRBV10-3 combines with J gene TRBJ2-2, with TRBD1 identical over 9 bases. CDR3 size: 19 residues. In germline, CDR1 is ENHRY, CDR2 SYGVKD. V dropped 2 bases and J dropped 6; count of bases not matched to a gene: 16. The CDR3 sequence is CAISEQPLDRGGLAGELFF. CDR3 DNA sequence: TGTGCCATCAGTGAGCAACCACTGGACAGGGGAGGTCTTGCCGGGGAGCTGTTTTTT.

The sample holds one count of this clone. The chain joins TRBV4-1 to TRBJ2-5; 10 nucleotides agree with TRBD2. V lost 5 bases to trimming and J lost 2 bases; unmatched junction nucleotides: 5. The CDR3 totals 15 residues. Germline V gene lookup returns CDR1 MGHRA and CDR2 YSYEKL. In DNA, the CDR3 is TGCGCCAGCAGCTCCGGGACTAGCGTTCAAGAGACCCAGTACTTC. Encoded protein: CASSSGTSVQETQYF.

Notes on this clone: At one end the junction does not follow the germline gene, possibly because of a read error. The rearrangement links TRBV5-1 to TRBJ2-1, with D perhaps TRBD1 (6 bases). Germline V gene sequence: CDR1 SGHRS, CDR2 YFSETQ. This CDR3 has 12 residues. CDR3 amino acids: CASSQEDSEEFF. As DNA, the CDR3 is TGCGCCAGCAGCCAGGAGGACAGTGAGGAGTTCTTC.

V gene TRBV18 combines with J gene TRBJ2-7, with a weak D call TRBD2 (5 bases). V lost 3 bases and J lost 5, with 17 bases in between. The CDR3 length is 15 residues. Germline CDR1 is KGHSH and CDR2 is LQKENI. The CDR3 here is CASSPPLSVGDEQYF. The CDR3 nucleotides are TGTGCCAGCTCACCTCCATTATCCGTGGGAGACGAGCAGTACTTC.